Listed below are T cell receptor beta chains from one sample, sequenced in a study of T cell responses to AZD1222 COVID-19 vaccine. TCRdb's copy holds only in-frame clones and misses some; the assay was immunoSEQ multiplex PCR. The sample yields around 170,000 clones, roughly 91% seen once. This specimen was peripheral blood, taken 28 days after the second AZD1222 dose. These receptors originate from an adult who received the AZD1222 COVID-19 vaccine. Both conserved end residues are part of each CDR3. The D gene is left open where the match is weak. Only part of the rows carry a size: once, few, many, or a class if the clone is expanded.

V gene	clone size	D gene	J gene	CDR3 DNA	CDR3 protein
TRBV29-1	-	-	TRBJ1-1	TGCAGTGCTGGGAGGTCCATGAACACTGAAGCTTTCTTT	CSAGRSMNTEAFF
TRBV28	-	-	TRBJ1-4	TGTGCCAGCACGGGGCCAGGGTATGAAAAACTGTTTTTT	CASTGPGYEKLFF
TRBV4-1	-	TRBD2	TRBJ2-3	TGCGCCAGCAGCAGCTCCTTTAGCGGGGAAGATACGCAGTATTTT	CASSSSFSGEDTQYF
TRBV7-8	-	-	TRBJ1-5	TGTGCCAGCAGCTTGATTAGCAATCAGCCCCAGCATTTT	CASSLISNQPQHF
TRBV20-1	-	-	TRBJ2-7	TGCAGTGCTAGAAACGGCTACGAGCAGTACTTC	CSARNGYEQYF
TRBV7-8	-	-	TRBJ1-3	TGTGCCAGCAGCCCCCGAATGACTCGTGGAAACACCATATATTTT	CASSPRMTRGNTIYF
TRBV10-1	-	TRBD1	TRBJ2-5	TGCGCCAGCAGTGGAGGACAGGGGGCTCGGGAGACCCAGTACTTC	CASSGGQGARETQYF
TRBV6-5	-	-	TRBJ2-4	-	CASILDYKNIQYF
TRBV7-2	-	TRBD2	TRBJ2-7	TGTGCCAGCAGCTCCGGACTAGCGGGAGGGCTTAGTGAGCAGTACTTC	CASSSGLAGGLSEQYF
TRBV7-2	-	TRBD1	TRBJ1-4	TGTGCCAGCAGCGGTCGACAGGGAAATGAAAAACTGTTTTTT	CASSGRQGNEKLFF
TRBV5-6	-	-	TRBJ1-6	TGTGCCAGCAGTTTTTCACATCCCCGGAGCTCCTATAATTCACCCCTCCACTTT	CASSFSHPRSSYNSPLHF
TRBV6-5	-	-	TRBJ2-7	TGTGCCAGCAGTTACTCATACCTAGCGAGAGACTACGAGCAGTACTTC	CASSYSYLARDYEQYF
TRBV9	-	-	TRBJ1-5	TGTGCCAGCAGTGTGGGGACCAATCAGCCCCAGCATTTT	CASSVGTNQPQHF
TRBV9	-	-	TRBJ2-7	TGTGCCAGCAGCGTAGAGGCCGGGCTTACCTACGAGCAGTACTTC	CASSVEAGLTYEQYF
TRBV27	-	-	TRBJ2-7	TGTGCCAGCAGTCTGGGGGGCCCTTCCTACGAGCAGTACTTC	CASSLGGPSYEQYF
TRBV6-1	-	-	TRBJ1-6	TGTGCCAGCAGTGACCACAGGGCTTCCTATAATTCACCCCTCCACTTT	CASSDHRASYNSPLHF
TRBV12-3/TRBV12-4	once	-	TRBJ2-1	TGTGCCAGCAGTTCGTTTAAATGGGAGCAGTTCTTC	CASSSFKWEQFF
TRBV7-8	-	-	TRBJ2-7	TGTGCCAGCAGCTTTAGGGCCACCTACGAGCAGTACTTC	CASSFRATYEQYF
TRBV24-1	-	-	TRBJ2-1	TGTGCCACCAGCAGTAGCCATGGGGGCTCCTACAATGAGCAGTTCTTC	CATSSSHGGSYNEQFF
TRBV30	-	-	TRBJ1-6	TGTGCCTGGAGTGTACGGGGACCGGGGAATTCACCCCTCCACTTT	CAWSVRGPGNSPLHF
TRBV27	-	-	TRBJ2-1	TGTGCCAGCGCCCAGGGGACCCTAGTTGGTAATGAGCAGTTCTTC	CASAQGTLVGNEQFF
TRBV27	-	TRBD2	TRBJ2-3	TGTGCCAGCAGTTTAGGGGGGACTAGGGCAGATACGCAGTATTTT	CASSLGGTRADTQYF
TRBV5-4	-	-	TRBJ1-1	TGTGCCAGCAGCCCTTTTTCTAGCGTTGAAGCTTTCTTT	CASSPFSSVEAFF
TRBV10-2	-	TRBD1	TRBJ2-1	TGCGCCAGCAGTAGGACAGGGGAAGGCAATGAGCAGTTCTTC	CASSRTGEGNEQFF